The TCR beta chain under discussion was sequenced for a study of blood T cell repertoires in COVID-19. Overall study context: Nucleic acid was either cDNA or gDNA, and it came from T cells, B-cell-depleted T cells, or PBMCs.

Germline CDR1 and CDR2: MGHRA and YSYEKL. V was trimmed by 4 bases and J by 5 bases, leaving 18 bases between them. The CDR3 loop spans 16 amino acids. As handled by the study authors: Reference gene primer amplification gave estimated nucleated cell counts. Data came from immunoSEQ multiplex PCR; TCRdb stores just in-frame clones and leaves some out. For V, J and clone size, that table is used; D and trimming come from the DNA. The sample lists 180,000 or so clones, around 85% occurring once. The V gene is TRBV4-1, the J gene TRBJ2-1; TRBD1 is a possible D gene (5 bases). What was sequenced was peripheral blood. The receptor was isolated from a man aged 45-60 years who had recovered from COVID-19. The CDR3 sequence is CASSPLSQDTNNEQFF. DNA of the CDR3: TGCGCCAGCAGCCCCTTAAGCCAGGACACCAACAATGAGCAGTTCTTC.